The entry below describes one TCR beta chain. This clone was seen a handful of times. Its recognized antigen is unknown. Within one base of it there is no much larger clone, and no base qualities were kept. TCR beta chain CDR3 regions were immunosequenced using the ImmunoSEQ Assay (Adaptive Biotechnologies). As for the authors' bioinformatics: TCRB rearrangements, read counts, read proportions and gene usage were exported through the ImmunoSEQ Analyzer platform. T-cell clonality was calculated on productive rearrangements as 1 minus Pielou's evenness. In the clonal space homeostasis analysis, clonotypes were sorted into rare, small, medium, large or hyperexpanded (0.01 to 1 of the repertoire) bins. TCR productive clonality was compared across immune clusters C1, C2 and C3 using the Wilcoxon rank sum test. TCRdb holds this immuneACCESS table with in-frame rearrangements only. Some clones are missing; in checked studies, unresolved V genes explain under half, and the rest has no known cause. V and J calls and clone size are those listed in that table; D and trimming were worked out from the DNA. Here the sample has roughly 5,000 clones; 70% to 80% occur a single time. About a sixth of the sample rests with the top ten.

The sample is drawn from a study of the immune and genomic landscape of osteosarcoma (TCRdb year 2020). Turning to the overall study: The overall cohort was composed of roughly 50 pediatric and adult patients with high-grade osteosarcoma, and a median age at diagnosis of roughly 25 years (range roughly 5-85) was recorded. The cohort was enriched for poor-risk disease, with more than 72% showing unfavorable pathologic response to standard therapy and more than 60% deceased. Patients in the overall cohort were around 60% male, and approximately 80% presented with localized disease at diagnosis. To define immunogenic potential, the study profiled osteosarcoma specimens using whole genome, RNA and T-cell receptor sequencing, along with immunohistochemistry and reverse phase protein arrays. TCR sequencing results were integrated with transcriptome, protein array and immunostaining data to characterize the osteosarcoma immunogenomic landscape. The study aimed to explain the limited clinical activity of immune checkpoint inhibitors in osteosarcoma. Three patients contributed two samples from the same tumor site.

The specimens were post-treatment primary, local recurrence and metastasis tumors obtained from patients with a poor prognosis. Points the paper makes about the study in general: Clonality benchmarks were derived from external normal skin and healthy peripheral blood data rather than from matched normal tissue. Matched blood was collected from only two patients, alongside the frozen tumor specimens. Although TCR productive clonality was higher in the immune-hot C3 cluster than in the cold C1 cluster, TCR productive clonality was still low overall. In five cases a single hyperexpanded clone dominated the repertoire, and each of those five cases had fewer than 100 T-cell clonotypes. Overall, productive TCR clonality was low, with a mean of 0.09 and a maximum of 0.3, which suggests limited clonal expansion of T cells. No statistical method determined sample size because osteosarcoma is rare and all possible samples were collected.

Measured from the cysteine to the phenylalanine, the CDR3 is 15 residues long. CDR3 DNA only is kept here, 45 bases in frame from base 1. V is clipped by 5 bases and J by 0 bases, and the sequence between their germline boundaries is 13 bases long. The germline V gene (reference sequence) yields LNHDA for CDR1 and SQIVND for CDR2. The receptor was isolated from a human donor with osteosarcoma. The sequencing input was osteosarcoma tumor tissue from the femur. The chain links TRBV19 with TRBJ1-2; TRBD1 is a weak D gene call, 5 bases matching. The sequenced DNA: TGTGCCAGTAGTGGGCGACAGCTCGCTAACTATGGCTACACCTTC. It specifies CASSGRQLANYGYTF.